The following is a TCR beta chain sequence with its context. The data were taken from a study of cytomegalovirus exposure and HLA in healthy donors. Vbeta (60) and Jbeta (13) primers were used in the PCR. Some clones are missing from TCRdb's copy, which holds only in-frame ones; the method was immunoSEQ multiplex PCR. This sample has 210,000 or so clones, with around 88% found just once. Germline loops: CDR1 MNHEY, CDR2 SMNVEV (reference sequence). Between the trimmed V and J ends, which lost 8 bases and 4 bases, there was a span of 31 bases. The CDR3 is made up of 19 amino acids. The sequenced sample consisted of PBMCs. This receptor was obtained from a young woman in good health and CMV-seronegative. This chain connects TRBV27 to TRBJ2-3; maybe TRBD2 (6 bases). The CDR3 here is CASGIFTLQRGRSADTQYF. CDR3 DNA: TGTGCCAGCGGAATCTTTACCCTCCAGCGTGGGAGGTCGGCAGATACGCAGTATTTT.